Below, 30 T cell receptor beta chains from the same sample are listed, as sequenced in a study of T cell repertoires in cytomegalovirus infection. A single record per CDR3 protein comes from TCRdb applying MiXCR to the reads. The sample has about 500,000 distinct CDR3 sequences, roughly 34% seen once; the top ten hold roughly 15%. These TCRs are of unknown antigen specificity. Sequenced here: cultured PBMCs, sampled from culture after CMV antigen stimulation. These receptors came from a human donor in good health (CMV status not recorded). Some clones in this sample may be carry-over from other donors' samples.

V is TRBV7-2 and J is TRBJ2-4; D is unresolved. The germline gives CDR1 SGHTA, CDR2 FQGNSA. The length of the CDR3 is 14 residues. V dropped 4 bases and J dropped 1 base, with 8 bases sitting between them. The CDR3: CASSSRWAKNIQYF. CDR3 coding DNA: TGTGCCAGCAGCTCCCGGTGGGCCAAAAACATTCAGTACTTC.

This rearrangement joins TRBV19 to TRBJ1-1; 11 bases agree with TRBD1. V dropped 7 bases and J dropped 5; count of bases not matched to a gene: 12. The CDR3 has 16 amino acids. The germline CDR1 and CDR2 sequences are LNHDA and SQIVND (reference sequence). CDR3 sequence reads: CASILGQGAGYTEAFF. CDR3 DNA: TGTGCCAGTATCCTAGGACAGGGGGCCGGGTATACTGAAGCTTTCTTT.

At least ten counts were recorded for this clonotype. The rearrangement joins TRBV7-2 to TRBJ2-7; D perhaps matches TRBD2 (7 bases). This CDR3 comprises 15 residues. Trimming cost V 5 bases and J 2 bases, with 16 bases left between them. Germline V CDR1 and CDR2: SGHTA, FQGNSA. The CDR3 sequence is CASSAGALGAYEQYF. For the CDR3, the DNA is TGTGCCAGCAGCGCGGGGGCTTTAGGGGCCTACGAGCAGTACTTC. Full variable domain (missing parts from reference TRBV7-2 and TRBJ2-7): GAGVSQSPSNKVTEKGKDVELRCDPISGHTALYWYRQSLGQGLEFLIYFQGNSAPDKSGLPSDRFSAERTGGSVSTLTIQRTQQEDSAVYLCASSAGALGAYEQYFGPGTRLTVT.

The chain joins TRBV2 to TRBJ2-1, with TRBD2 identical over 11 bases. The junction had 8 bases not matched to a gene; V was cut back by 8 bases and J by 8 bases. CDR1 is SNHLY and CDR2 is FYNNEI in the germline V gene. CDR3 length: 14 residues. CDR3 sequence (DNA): TGTGCCAGCCACCAGACTAGCGGGATCGATGAGCAGTTCTTC. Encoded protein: CASHQTSGIDEQFF.

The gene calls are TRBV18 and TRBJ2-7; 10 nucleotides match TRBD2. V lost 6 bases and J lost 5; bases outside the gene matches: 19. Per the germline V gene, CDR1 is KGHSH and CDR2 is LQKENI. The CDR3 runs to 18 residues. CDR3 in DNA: TGTGCCAGCTCGGAGGGTATTGTCTGGGCTAGCGGGAGCGACGAGCAGTACTTC. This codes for CASSEGIVWASGSDEQYF.

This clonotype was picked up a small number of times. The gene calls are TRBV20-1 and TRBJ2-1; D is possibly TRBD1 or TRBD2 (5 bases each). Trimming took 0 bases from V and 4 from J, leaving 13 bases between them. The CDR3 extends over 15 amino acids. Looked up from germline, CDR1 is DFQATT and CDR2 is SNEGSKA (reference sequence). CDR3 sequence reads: CSARDGARGYNEQFF. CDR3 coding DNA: TGCAGTGCTAGAGACGGGGCCCGGGGATACAATGAGCAGTTCTTC.

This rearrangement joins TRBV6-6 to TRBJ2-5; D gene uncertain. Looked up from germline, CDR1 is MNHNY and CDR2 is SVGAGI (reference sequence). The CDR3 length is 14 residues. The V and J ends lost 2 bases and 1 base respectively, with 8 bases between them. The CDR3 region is CASSYHGSQETQYF. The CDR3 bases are TGTGCCAGCAGTTACCACGGTAGCCAAGAGACCCAGTACTTC.

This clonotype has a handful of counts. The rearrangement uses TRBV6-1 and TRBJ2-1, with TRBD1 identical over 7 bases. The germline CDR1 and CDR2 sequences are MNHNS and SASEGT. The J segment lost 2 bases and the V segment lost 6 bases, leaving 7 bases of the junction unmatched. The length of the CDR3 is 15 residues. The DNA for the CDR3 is TGTGCCAGCAGAAAAGACAGGGTAACCTACAATGAGCAGTTCTTC. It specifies CASRKDRVTYNEQFF.

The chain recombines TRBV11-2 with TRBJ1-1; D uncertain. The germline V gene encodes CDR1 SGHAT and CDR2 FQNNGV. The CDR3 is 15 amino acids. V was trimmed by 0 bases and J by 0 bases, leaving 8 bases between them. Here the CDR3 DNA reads TGTGCCAGCAGCTTAGACGGGGTGATGAACACTGAAGCTTTCTTT. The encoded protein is CASSLDGVMNTEAFF.

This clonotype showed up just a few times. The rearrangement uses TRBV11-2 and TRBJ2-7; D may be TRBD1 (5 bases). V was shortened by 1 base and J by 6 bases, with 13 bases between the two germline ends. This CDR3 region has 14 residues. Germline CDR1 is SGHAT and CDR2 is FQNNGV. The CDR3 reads CASSLGSGPFEQYV. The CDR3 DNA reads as TGTGCCAGCAGCTTAGGTTCAGGGCCGTTCGAGCAGTACGTC.

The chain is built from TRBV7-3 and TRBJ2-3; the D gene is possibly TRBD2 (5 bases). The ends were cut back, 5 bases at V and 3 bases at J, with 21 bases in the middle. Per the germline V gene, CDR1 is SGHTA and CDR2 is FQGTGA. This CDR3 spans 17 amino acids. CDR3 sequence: CASSKYNRGTKTDTQYF. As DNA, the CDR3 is TGTGCCAGCAGCAAATACAATCGGGGAACTAAGACAGATACGCAGTATTTT.

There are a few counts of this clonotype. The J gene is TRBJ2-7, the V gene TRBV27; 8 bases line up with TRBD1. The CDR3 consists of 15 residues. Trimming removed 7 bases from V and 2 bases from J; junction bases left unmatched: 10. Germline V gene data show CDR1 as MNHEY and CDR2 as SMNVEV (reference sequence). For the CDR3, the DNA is TGTGCCAGCACCCCTCTAGGACAGGGAGCCTACGAGCAGTACTTC. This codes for CASTPLGQGAYEQYF.

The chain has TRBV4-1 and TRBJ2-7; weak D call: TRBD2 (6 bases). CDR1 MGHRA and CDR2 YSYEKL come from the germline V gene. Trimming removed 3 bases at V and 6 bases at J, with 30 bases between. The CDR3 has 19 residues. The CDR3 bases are TGCGCCAGCAGCCAGGTATCTTTAAACCCGGGGGATCGGGTGGCCGAGCAGTACTTC. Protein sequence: CASSQVSLNPGDRVAEQYF.

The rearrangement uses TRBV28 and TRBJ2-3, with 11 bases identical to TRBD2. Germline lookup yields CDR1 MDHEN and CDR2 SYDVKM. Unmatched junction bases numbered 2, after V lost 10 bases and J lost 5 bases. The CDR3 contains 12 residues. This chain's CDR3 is CATGTSGDTQYF. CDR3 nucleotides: TGTGCCACCGGGACTAGCGGAGATACGCAGTATTTT.

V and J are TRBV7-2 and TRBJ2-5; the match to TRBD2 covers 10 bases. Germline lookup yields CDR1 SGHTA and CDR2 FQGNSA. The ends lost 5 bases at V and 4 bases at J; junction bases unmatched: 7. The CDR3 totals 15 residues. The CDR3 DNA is TGTGCCAGCAGCACCCTAGCGGGAGTAGGAGAGACCCAGTACTTC. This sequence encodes CASSTLAGVGETQYF.

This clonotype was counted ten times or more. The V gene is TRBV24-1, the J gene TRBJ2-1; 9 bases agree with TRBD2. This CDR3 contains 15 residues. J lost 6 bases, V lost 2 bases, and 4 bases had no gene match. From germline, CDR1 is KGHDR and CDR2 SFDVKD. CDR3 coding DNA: TGTGCCACCAGTGATTCCCTAGCGGGGCTCAATGAGCAGTTCTTC. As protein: CATSDSLAGLNEQFF.

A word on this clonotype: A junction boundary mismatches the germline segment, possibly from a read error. This CDR3 reads CASRDPNTEAFF. The CDR3 DNA is TGTGCCAGCCGTGACCCGAACACTGAAGCTTTCTTT. The genes are TRBV2 and TRBJ1-1, with D unclear. The CDR3 length is 12 residues. Germline V CDR1 and CDR2: SNHLY, FYNNEI.

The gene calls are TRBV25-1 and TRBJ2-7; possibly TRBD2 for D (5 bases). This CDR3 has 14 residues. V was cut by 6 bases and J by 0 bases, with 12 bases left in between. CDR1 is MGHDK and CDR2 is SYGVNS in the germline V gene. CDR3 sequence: CASRDSISSYEQYF. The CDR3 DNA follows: TGTGCCAGCAGGGACTCTATCAGCTCCTACGAGCAGTACTTC.

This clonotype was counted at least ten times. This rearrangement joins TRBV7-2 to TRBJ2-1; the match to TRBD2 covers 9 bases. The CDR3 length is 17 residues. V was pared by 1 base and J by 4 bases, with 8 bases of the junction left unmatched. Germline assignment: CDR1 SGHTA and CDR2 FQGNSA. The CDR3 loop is CASSLDPREGRYNEQFF. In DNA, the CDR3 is TGTGCCAGCAGCTTAGATCCGCGGGAGGGCCGGTACAATGAGCAGTTCTTC.

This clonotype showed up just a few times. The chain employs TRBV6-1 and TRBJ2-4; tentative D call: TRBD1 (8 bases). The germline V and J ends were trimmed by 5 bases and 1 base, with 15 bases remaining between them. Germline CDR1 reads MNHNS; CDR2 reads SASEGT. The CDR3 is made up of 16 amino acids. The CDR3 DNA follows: TGTGCCAGCAGTTACAGGGGGGGCCTGGCCAAAAACATTCAGTACTTC. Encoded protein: CASSYRGGLAKNIQYF.

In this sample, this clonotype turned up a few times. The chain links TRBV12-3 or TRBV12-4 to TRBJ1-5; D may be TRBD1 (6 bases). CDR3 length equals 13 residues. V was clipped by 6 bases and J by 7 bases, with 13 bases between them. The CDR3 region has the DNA TGTGCCAGCAGCGCCACAGGGCGACAGCCCCAGCATTTT. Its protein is CASSATGRQPQHF.

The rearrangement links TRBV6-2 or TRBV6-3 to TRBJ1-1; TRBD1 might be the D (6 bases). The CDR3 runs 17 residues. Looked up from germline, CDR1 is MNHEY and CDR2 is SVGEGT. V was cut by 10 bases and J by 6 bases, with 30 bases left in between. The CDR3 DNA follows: TGTGCCACTCGGCGAGCAGGGGTCTCCGTCGGTGGAGCTGAAGCTTTCTTT. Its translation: CATRRAGVSVGGAEAFF.

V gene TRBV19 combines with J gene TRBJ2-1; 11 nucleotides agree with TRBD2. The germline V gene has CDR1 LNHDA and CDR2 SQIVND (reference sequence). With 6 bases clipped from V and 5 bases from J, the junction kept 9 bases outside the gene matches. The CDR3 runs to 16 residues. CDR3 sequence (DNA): TGTGCCAGTAGGCCGGGAGTGACTAGCGGGAACAATGAGCAGTTCTTC. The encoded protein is CASRPGVTSGNNEQFF. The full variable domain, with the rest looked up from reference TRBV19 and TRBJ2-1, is DGGITQSPKYLFRKEGQNVTLSCEQNLNHDAMYWYRQDPGQGLRLIYYSQIVNDFQKGDIAEGYSVSREKKESFPLTVTSAQKNPTAFYLCASRPGVTSGNNEQFFGPGTRLTVL.

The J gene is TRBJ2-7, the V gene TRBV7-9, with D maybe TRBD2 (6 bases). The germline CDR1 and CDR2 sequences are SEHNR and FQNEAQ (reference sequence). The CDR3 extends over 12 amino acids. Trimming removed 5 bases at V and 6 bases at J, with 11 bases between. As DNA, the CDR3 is TGTGCCAGCAGCGTCGGGACTGCCGAGCAGTACGTC. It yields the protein CASSVGTAEQYV.

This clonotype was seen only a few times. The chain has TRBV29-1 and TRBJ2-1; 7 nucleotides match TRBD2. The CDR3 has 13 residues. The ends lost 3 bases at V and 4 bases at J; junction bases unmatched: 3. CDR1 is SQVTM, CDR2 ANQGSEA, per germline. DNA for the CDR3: TGCAGCGTTGACGGGGGGACTTACAATGAGCAGTTCTTC. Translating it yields CSVDGGTYNEQFF.

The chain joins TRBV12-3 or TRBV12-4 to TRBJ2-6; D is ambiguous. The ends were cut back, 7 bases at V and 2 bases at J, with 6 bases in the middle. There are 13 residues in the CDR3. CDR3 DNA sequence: TGTGCCAGCAACTCGGCTGGGGCCAACGTCCTGACTTTC. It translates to CASNSAGANVLTF.

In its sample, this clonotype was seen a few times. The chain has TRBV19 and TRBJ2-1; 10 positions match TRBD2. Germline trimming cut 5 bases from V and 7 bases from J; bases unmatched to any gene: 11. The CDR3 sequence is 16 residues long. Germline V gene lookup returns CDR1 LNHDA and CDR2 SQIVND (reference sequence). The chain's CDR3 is CASSAQLAGRGNEQFF. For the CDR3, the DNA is TGTGCCAGTAGTGCCCAACTAGCGGGAAGGGGGAATGAGCAGTTCTTC.

The chain's CDR3 is CSVSLTIENNEQFF. The CDR3 nucleotides are TGCAGCGTTTCCCTAACTATAGAGAACAATGAGCAGTTCTTC. This chain uses TRBV29-1 with TRBJ2-1; D not resolved. The CDR3 contains 14 residues. Trimming took off 5 bases at V and 5 bases at J, with 16 bases between the two ends. Germline V CDR1 and CDR2: SQVTM, ANQGSEA.

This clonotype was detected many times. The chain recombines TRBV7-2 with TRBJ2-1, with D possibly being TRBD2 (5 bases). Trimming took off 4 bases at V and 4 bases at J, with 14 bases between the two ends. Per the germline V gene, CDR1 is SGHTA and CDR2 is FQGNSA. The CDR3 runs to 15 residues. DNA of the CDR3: TGTGCCAGCAGCTCTAGCTCTATGGTTTACAATGAGCAGTTCTTC. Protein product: CASSSSSMVYNEQFF.

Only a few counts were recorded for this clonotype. The CDR3 region is CASSPMTWGVDYGYTF. DNA for the CDR3: TGTGCCAGCAGCCCGATGACCTGGGGGGTTGACTATGGCTACACCTTC. V and J are TRBV7-2 and TRBJ1-2; tentatively, D is TRBD1 (5 bases). This CDR3 is 16 amino acids long. The germline gives CDR1 SGHTA, CDR2 FQGNSA. V was clipped by 5 bases and J by 3 bases, with 19 bases between them.